The present T cell receptor (beta chain) was sequenced within a study of blood T cell repertoires in COVID-19. As for the study in general: Sites across the United States, Italy and Spain contributed samples from acute and convalescent COVID-19. Sources were T cells, B-cell-depleted T cells, or PBMCs; the material itself was cDNA or gDNA.

The CDR3 spans 14 residues. Germline V gene sequence: CDR1 SGHRS, CDR2 YFSETQ. Losses at the gene ends were 4 bases for V and 5 bases for J; bases not matched to a gene: 7. In the original workflow: Researchers report that nucleated cell counts were estimated from reference gene primer amplification. Produced via immunoSEQ multiplex PCR; TCRdb's table is partial and in-frame only. V and J calls and clone size come straight from that table; D and trimming were deduced from the DNA. This table has about 200,000 clones, 87% appearing once. V and J are TRBV5-1 and TRBJ2-7, with 9 nucleotides matching TRBD1. Sequencing used peripheral blood. This receptor was taken from a man aged 55 to 70 with active or convalescent COVID-19. CDR3 protein: CASSLQGALNEQYF. CDR3 bases: TGCGCCAGCAGCCTACAGGGGGCGCTGAACGAGCAGTACTTC. The full variable domain, with the rest looked up from reference TRBV5-1 and TRBJ2-7, is KAGVTQTPRYLIKTRGQQVTLSCSPISGHRSVSWYQQTPGQGLQFLFEYFSETQRNKGNFPGRFSGRQFSNSRSEMNVSTLELGDSALYLCASSLQGALNEQYFGPGTRLTVT.